This T cell receptor beta chain derives from a study of OX40 agonist ivuxolimab in advanced cancers. V lost 4 bases, J lost 3 bases, and 7 bases stayed unmatched. CDR3 length equals 16 residues. Germline CDR1 is SGHTA and CDR2 is FQGNSA. Assay used: immunoSEQ multiplex PCR; TCRdb lists only in-frame clones, some missing. The data show tens of thousands of clones, with approximately 80% seen just once and over 2% held by the top ten. The receptor was isolated from an adult with an advanced solid tumor such as melanoma, head and neck, liver or kidney cancer. The sample consisted of CD4+ or CD8+ T cells sorted from blood, taken in a trial of the OX40 agonist ivuxolimab. This sequence joins TRBV7-2 and TRBJ1-4, with 8 bases that match TRBD1. CDR3 coding DNA: TGTGCCAGCAGCTCCTGGACAGGGCTCGCTAATGAAAAACTGTTTTTT. It codes for CASSSWTGLANEKLFF.